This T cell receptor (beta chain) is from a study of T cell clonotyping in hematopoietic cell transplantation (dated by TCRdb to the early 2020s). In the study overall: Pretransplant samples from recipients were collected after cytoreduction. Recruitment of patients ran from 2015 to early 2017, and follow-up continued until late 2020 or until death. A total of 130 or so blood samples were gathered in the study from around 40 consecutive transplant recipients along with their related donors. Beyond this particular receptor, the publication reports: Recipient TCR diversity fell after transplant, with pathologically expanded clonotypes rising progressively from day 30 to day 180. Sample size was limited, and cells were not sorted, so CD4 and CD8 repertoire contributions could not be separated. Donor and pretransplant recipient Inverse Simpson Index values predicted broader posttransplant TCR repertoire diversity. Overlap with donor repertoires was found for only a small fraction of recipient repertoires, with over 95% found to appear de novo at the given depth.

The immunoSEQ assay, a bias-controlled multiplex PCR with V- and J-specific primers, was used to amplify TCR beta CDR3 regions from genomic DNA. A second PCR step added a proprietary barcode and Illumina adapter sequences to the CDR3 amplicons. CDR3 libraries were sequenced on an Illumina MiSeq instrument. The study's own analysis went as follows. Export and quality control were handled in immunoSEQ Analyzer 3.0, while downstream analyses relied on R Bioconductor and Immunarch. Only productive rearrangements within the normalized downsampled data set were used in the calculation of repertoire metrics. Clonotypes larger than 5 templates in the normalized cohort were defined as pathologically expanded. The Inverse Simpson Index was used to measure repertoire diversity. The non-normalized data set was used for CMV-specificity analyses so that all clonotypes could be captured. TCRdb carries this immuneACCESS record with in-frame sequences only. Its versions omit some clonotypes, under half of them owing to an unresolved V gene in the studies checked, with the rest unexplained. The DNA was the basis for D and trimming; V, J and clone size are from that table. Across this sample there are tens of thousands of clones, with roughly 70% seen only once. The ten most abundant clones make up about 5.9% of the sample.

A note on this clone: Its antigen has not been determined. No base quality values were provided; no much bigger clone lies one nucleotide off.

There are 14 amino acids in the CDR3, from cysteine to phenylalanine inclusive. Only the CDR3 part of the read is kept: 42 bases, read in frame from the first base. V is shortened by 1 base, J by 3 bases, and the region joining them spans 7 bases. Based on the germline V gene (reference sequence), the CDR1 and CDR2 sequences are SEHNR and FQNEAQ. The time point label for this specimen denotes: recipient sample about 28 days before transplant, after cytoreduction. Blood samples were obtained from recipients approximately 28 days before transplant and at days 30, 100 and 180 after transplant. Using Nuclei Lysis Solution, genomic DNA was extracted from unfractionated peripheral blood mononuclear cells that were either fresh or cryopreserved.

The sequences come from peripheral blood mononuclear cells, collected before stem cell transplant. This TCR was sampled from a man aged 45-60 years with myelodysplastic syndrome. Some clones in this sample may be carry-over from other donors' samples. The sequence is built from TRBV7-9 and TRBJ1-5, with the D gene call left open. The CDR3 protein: CASSLGGHNQPQHF. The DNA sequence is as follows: TGTGCCAGCAGCTTAGGAGGGCACAATCAGCCCCAGCATTTT.